These T cell receptor beta chains were read from a single sample in a study of T cell responses to AZD1222 COVID-19 vaccine. TCRdb's table, derived via immunoSEQ multiplex PCR, lists solely in-frame clones and lacks some. The sample holds 140,000 to 150,000 clones, more than 70% seen once. Here the sequenced sample was peripheral blood, taken 28 days after the second AZD1222 dose. The source is an adult who received the AZD1222 COVID-19 vaccine. Each CDR3 is given with its conserved first and last residue.

j_call	v_call	cdr3_aa
TRBJ2-3	TRBV7-5	CARSLGNKVSGSTDTQYF
TRBJ2-3	TRBV7-8	CASSPPLRGAADTQYF
TRBJ1-2	TRBV2	CASKVRESPYGYTF
TRBJ2-7	TRBV11-2	CASSLGTTVTYEQYF
TRBJ2-7	TRBV19	CASSIEAGTGGNSYEQYF
TRBJ2-7	TRBV5-1	CASSITGTGDEQYF
TRBJ1-5	TRBV28	CARGQGGLVSNQPQHF
TRBJ1-5	TRBV5-6	CASSNRDRLNQPQHF
TRBJ1-1	TRBV7-6	CASSLGIRERMNTEAFF
TRBJ1-2	TRBV20-1	CSAGGEWGYTF
TRBJ2-1	TRBV5-1	CASSGRNEQFF
TRBJ2-3	TRBV6-2/TRBV6-3	CASSPPPWGGAGTQYF
TRBJ2-3	TRBV6-5	CASSYDRVTDTQYF
TRBJ2-7	TRBV5-1	CASSFTGGHSYEQYF
TRBJ2-3	TRBV6-2/TRBV6-3	CASSGLASDTQYF
TRBJ1-1	TRBV7-2	CASSFGHQNTEAFF